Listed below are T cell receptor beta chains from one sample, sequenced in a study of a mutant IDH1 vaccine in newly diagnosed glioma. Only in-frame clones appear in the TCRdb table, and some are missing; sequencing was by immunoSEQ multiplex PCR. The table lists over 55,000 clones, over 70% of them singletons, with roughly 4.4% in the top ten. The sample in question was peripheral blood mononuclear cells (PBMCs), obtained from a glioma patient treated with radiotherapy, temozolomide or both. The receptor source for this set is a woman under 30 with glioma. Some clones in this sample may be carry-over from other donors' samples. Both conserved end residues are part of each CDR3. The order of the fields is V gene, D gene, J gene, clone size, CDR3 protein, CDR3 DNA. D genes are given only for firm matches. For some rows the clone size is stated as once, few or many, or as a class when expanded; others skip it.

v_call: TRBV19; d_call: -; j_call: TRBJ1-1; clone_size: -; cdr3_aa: CASSRDRGDTEAFF; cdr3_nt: TGTGCCAGTAGTCGGGACCGAGGGGACACTGAAGCTTTCTTT
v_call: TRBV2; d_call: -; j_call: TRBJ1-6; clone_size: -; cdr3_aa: CASSEGGLSSYNSPLHF; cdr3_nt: TGTGCCAGCAGTGAAGGGGGCCTGAGCTCCTATAATTCACCCCTCCACTTT
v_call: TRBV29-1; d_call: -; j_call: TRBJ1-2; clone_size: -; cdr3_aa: CSVPDGNYGYTF; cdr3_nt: TGCAGCGTTCCGGACGGTAACTATGGCTACACCTTC
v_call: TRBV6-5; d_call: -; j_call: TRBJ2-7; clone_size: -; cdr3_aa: CASSYPEQYF; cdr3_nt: TGTGCCAGCAGTTACCCCGAGCAGTACTTC
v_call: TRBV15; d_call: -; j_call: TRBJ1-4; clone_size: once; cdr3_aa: CATSRGILDSNEKLFF; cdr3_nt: TGTGCCACCAGCAGAGGCATATTGGACAGTAATGAAAAACTGTTTTTT
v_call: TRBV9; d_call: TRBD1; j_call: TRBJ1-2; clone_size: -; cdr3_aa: CASSAFVDQGASGYTF; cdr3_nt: TGTGCCAGCAGCGCATTCGTCGATCAGGGGGCGTCCGGCTACACCTTC
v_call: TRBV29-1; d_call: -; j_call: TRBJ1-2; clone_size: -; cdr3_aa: CSVEMPGRYGYTF; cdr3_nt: TGCAGCGTTGAAATGCCAGGTCGCTATGGCTACACCTTC
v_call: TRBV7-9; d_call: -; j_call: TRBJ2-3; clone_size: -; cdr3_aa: CASSPGTRDTQYF; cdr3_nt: TGTGCCAGCAGCCCCGGGACTCGAGATACGCAGTATTTT
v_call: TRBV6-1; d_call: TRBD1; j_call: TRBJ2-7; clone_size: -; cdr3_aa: CASSPGTARRYEQYF; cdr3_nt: TGTGCCAGCAGCCCGGGGACAGCGCGACGGTACGAGCAGTACTTC
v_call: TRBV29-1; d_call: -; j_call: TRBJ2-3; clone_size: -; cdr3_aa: CSVVQHSSTDTQYF; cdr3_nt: TGCAGCGTCGTACAGCATTCTAGCACAGATACGCAGTATTTT
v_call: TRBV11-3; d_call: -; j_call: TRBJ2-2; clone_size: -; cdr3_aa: CASRQGGAGELFF; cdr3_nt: TGTGCCAGCAGACAGGGAGGCGCCGGGGAGCTGTTTTTT
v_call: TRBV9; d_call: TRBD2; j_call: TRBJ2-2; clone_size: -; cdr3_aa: CASSVVPSGVVTGELFF; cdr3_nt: TGTGCCAGCAGCGTAGTCCCTAGCGGGGTCGTCACCGGGGAGCTGTTTTTT
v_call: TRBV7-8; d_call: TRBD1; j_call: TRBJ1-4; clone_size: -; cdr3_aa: CASSSGQGKNPTNEKLFF; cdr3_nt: TGTGCCAGCAGTTCCGGACAGGGGAAGAACCCAACTAATGAAAAACTGTTTTTT
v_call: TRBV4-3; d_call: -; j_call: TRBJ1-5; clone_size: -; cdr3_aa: CASSRSRSNQPQHF; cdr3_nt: TGCGCCAGCAGCCGGTCCCGGTCCAATCAGCCCCAGCATTTT
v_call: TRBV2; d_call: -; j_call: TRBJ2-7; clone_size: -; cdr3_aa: CASSRETGGYEQYF; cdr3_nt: TGTGCCAGCAGCCGCGAGACAGGAGGCTACGAGCAGTACTTC
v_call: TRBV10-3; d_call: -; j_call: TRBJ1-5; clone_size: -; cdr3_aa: CAISEQDYSNQPQHF; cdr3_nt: TGTGCCATCAGTGAGCAAGATTATAGCAATCAGCCCCAGCATTTT
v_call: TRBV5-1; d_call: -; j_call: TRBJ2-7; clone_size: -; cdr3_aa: CASSLRGDFLMGEQYF; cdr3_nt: TGCGCCAGCAGCCTACGAGGGGACTTCCTCATGGGCGAGCAGTACTTC
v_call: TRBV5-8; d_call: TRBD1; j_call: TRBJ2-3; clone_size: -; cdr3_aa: CASSSGQGVFTQYF; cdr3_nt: TGTGCCAGCAGCTCGGGACAGGGGGTTTTTACGCAGTATTTT
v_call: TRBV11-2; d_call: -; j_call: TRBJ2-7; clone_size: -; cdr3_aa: CASSLDPRQEGQYF; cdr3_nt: TGTGCCAGCAGCTTAGATCCTCGACAGGAAGGGCAGTACTTC
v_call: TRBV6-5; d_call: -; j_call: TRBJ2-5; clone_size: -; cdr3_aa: CASVNRVGAQETQYF; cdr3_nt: TGTGCCAGCGTTAACAGGGTGGGGGCCCAAGAGACCCAGTACTTC
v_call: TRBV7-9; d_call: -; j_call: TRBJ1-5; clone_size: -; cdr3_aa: CASSLGPNQPQHF; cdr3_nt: TGTGCCAGCAGCTTAGGACCCAATCAGCCCCAGCATTTT
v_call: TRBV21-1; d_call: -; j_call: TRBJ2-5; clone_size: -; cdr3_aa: CASSINITFSETQYF; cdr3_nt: TGTGCCAGCAGTATCAACATAACTTTCTCTGAGACCCAGTACTTC
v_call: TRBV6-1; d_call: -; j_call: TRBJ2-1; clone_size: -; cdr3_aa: CASPGGNEQFF; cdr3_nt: TGTGCCAGCCCCGGAGGCAATGAGCAGTTCTTC
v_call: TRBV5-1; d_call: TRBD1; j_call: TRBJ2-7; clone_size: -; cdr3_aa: CASSSQVGQGPNEQYF; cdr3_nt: TGCGCCAGCAGCTCTCAGGTCGGACAGGGACCGAACGAGCAGTACTTC
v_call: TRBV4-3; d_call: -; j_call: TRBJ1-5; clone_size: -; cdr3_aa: CASSQDRVIVQPQHF; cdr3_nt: TGCGCCAGCAGCCAAGACAGGGTAATCGTTCAGCCCCAGCATTTT
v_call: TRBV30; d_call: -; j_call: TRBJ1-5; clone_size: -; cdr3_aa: CAWNPGGGQPQHF; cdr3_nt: TGTGCCTGGAATCCCGGGGGAGGTCAGCCCCAGCATTTT
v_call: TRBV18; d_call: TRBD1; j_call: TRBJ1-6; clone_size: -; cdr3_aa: CASSRGQDAESPLHF; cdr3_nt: TGTGCCAGCTCACGGGGACAGGATGCAGAATCACCCCTCCACTTT
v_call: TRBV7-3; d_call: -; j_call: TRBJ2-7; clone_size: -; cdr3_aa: CASSLAGSSYEQYF; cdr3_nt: TGTGCCAGCAGCTTAGCGGGCAGCTCCTACGAGCAGTACTTC
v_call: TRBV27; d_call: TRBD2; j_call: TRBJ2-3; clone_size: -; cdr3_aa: CASSLMGLVGTDTQYF; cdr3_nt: TGTGCCAGCAGTTTAATGGGACTAGTTGGCACAGATACGCAGTATTTT
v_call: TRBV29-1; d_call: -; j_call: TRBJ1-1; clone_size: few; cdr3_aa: CSVESGLGTEAFF; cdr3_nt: TGCAGCGTTGAATCAGGGCTTGGTACTGAAGCTTTCTTT
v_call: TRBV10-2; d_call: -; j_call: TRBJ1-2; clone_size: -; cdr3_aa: CASSEAGLYGYTF; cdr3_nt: TGCGCCAGCAGTGAAGCGGGGCTCTATGGCTACACCTTC
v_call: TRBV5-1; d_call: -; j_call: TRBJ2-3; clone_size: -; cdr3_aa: CASSQGLQHYTDTQYF; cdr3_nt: TGCGCCAGCAGCCAGGGACTCCAACATTACACAGATACGCAGTATTTT
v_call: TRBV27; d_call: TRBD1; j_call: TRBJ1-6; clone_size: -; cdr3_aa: CASSPWGTAPNSPLHF; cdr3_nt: TGTGCCAGCAGTCCCTGGGGGACAGCGCCGAATTCACCCCTCCACTTT
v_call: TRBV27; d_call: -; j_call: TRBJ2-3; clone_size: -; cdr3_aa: CASSPGHSAADTQYF; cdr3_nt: TGTGCCAGCAGTCCGGGACACTCTGCGGCAGATACGCAGTATTTT
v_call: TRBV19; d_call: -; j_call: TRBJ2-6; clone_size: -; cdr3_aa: CASSIVAGSDVLTF; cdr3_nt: TGTGCCAGTAGTATAGTAGCAGGGTCCGACGTCCTGACTTTC
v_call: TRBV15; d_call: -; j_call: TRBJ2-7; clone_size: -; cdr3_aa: CATSRDPPPAVYEQYF; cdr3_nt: TGTGCCACCAGCAGAGATCCTCCCCCGGCGGTTTACGAGCAGTACTTC
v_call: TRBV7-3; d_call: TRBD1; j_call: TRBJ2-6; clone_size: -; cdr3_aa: CASSYLGQGAGANVLTF; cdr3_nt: TGTGCCAGCAGCTACCTTGGACAGGGGGCTGGGGCCAACGTCCTGACTTTC
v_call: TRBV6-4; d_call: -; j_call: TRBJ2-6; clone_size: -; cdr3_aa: CASSEGGANVLTF; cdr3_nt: TGTGCCAGCAGTGAAGGTGGGGCCAACGTCCTGACTTTC
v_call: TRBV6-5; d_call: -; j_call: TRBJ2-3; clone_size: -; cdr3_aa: CASTGYNTDTQYF; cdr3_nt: TGTGCCAGCACGGGCTATAACACAGATACGCAGTATTTT
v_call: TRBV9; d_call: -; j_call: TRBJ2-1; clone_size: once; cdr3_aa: CASSVDRYGAEQFF; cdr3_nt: TGTGCCAGCAGCGTAGATCGGTATGGAGCAGAGCAGTTCTTC
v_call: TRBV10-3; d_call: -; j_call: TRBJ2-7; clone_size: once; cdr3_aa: CAYGTETYEQYF; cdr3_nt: TGTGCCTACGGGACCGAGACCTACGAGCAGTACTTC
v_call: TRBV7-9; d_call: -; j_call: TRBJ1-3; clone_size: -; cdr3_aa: CASSTQGTHSGNTIYF; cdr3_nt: TGTGCCAGCAGCACACAGGGCACACACTCTGGAAACACCATATATTTT
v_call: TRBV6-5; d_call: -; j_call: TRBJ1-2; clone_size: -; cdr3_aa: CASSYMGQGGNYGYTF; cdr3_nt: TGTGCCAGCAGTTACATGGGGCAGGGCGGAAACTATGGCTACACCTTC
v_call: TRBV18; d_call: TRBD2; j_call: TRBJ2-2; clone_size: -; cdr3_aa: CASSPPSGRTGELFF; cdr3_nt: TGTGCCAGCTCACCCCCTAGCGGGAGAACCGGGGAGCTGTTTTTT
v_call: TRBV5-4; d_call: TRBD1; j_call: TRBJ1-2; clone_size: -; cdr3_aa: CAVQKGTARNNYGYTF; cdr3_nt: TGTGCCGTTCAGAAAGGGACAGCTCGAAATAACTATGGCTACACCTTC
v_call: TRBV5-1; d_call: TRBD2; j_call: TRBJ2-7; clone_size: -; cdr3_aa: CASSPLLAGGGYEQYF; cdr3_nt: TGCGCCAGCAGCCCCCTTCTAGCGGGAGGGGGCTACGAGCAGTACTTC
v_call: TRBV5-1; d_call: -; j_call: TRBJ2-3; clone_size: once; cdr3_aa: CASSWGTSTDTQYF; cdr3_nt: TGCGCCAGCAGCTGGGGGACTAGCACAGATACGCAGTATTTT
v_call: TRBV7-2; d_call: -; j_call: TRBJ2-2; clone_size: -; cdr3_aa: CASSLVTGNTGELFF; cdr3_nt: TGTGCCAGCAGCTTAGTGACAGGGAACACCGGGGAGCTGTTTTTT
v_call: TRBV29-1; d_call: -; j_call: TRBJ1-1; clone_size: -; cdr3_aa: CSVARTEAFF; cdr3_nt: TGCAGCGTTGCCCGGACTGAAGCTTTCTTT
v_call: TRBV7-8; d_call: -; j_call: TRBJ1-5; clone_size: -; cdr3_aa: CASSSMRGQPQHF; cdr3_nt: TGTGCCAGCAGCTCGATGCGGGGGCAGCCCCAGCATTTT
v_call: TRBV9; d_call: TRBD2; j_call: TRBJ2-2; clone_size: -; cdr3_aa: CASNLPRLAGDGGELFF; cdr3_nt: TGTGCCAGCAACCTCCCGCGACTAGCGGGGGATGGCGGGGAGCTGTTTTTT
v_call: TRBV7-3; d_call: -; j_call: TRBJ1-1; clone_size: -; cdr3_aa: CASSSDSIRNGEAFF; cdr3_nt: TGTGCCAGCAGCTCGGACAGTATTAGGAATGGTGAAGCTTTCTTT
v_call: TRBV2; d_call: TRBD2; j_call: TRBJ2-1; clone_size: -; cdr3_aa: CASSDTPFRGGRNEQFF; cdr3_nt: TGTGCCAGCAGTGACACTCCGTTTCGGGGGGGCCGAAATGAGCAGTTCTTC
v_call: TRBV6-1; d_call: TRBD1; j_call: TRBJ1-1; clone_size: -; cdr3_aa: CASSQDRGLTEAFF; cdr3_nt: TGTGCCAGCAGCCAGGACAGGGGGCTAACTGAAGCTTTCTTT
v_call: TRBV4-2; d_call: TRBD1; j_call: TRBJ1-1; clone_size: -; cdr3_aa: CASSQALGTARRDTEAFF; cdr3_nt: TGTGCCAGCAGCCAAGCTCTCGGGACAGCCCGGAGGGACACTGAAGCTTTCTTT
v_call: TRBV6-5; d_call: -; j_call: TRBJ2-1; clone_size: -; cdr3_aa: CASSFSPGARSYEQFF; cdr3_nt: TGTGCCAGCAGTTTTAGCCCCGGAGCAAGGAGCTATGAGCAGTTCTTC
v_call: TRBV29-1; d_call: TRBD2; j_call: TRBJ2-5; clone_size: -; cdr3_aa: CSVEIVAGGGAPQYF; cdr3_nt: TGCAGCGTTGAAATCGTAGCGGGGGGGGGCGCGCCCCAGTACTTC
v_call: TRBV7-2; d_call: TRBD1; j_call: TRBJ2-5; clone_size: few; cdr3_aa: CASSFGGGQTKTQYF; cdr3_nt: TGTGCCAGCAGCTTCGGTGGGGGACAGACGAAGACCCAGTACTTC